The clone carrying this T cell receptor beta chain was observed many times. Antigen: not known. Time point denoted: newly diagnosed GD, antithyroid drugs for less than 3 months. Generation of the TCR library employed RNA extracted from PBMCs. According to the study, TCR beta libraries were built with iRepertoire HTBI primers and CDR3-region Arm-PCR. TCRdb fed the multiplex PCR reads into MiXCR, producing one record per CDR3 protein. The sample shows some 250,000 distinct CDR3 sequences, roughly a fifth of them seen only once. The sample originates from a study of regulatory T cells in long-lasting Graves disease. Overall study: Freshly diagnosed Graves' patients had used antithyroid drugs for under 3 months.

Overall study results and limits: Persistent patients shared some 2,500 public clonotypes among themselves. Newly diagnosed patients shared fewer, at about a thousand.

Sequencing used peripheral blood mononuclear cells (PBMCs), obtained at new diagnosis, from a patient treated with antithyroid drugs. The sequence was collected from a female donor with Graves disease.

The CDR3 region has the DNA TGTGCCAGCAGTTTCAGGTCCGAGCAGTACTTC. The encoded protein is CASSFRSEQYF. The chain joins TRBV6-5 to TRBJ2-7; D not certain. V shed 4 bases and J shed 6 bases, with 7 bases lying between them. Per the germline V gene, CDR1 is MNHEY and CDR2 is SVGAGI. This CDR3 comprises 11 residues.